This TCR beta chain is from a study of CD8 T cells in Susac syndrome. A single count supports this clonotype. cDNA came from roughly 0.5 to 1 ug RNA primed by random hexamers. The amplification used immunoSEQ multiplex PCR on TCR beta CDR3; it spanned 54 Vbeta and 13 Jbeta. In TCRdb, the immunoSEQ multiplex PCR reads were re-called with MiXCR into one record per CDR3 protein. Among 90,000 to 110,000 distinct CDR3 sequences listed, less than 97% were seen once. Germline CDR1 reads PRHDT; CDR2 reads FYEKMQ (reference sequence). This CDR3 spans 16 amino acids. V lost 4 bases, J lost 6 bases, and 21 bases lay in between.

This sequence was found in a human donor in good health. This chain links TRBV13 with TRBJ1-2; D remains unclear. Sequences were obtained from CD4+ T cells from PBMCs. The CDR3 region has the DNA TGTGCCAGCAGCTCTAAGGGAGCTTTTCCGGCCGATGGCTACACCTTC. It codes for CASSSKGAFPADGYTF. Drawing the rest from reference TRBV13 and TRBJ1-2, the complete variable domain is AAGVIQSPRHLIKEKRETATLKCYPIPRHDTVYWYQQGPGQDPQFLISFYEKMQSDKGSIPDRFSAQQFSDYHSELNMSSLELGDSALYFCASSSKGAFPADGYTFGSGTRLTVV.